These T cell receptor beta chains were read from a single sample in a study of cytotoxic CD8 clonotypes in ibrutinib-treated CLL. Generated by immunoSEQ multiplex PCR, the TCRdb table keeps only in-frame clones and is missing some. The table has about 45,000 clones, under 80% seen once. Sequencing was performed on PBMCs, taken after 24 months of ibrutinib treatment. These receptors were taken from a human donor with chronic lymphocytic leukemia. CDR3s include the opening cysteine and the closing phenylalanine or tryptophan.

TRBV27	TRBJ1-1	CASSLLWKGNTEAFF
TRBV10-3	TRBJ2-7	CAISGATGLYEQYF
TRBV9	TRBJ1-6	CASSAGTGYYNSPLHF
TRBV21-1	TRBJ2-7	CASPRVEQYF
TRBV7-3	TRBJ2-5	CASSVTEGGTQYF
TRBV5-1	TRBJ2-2	CASSPGLAGGSGTGELFF
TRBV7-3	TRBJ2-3	CASSFGGQATQYF
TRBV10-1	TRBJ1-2	CASEQRQGASYGYTF
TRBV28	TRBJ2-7	CASSSDRSSYEQYF
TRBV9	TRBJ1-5	CASSPGQTNNQPQHF
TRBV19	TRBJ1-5	CASTYGRGSNQPQHF
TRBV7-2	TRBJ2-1	CASSYSGGASSEQFF
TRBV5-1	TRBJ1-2	CASSPQGVEDYGYTF
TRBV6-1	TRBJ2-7	CASRDRDRVAYEQYF
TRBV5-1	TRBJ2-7	CASSLAWDRGAYEQYF
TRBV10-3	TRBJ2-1	CATGGRGYNEQFF
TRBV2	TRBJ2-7	CASGGEGVVSYEQYF
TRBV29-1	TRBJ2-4	CSVEYGTGRTNIQYF
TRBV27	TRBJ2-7	CASSWTGDKQYF
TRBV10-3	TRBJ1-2	CAIIGGFDGYTF
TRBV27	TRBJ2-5	CASSSNGAAQETQYF
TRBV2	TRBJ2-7	CASSDEGGLYEQYF
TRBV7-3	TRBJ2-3	CASSLSSGGLAGVTDTQYF
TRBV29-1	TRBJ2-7	CSVGHHYEQYF
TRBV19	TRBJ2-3	CASSIWGSGDTQYF
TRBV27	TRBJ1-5	CASSLVVGDQPQHF
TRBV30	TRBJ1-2	CAWSVRQAYGYTF
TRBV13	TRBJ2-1	CASSTPYNEQFF
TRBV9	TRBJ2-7	CASSITSGGAHEQYF
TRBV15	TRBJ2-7	CATSRKRGGIGVGEQYF
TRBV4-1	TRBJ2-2	CASSQGRGPGELFF
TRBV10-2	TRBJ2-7	CASSDGRLAGRMGEQYF
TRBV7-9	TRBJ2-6	CASSLSYGSGANVLTF
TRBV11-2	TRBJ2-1	CASSLNIAGTDNEQFF
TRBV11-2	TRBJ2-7	CASSLGTHYEQYF
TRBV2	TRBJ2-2	CASSAAGELFF
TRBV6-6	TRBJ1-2	CASSPQGANYGYTF
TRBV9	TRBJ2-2	CASREHSGELFF
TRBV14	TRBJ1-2	CASSQEVGWGYTF
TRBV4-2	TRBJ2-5	CASSQVRGGQETQYF
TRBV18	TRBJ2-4	CASSPPVSGRNIQYF
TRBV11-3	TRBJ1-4	CASSLDCGQTKTNEKLFF
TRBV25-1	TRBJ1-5	CASSSGSNQPQHF
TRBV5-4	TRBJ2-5	CASSRLGNAETQYF
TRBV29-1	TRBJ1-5	CSVESQGQPQHF
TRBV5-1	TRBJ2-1	CASSLLGSGGPPQGWFF
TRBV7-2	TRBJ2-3	CASSLVGAGYTDTQYF
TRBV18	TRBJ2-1	CASVKEAGSYNEQFF
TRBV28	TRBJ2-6	CASSFGLSGANVLTF
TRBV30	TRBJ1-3	CAWSRPTGAGNTIYF